A single T cell receptor (beta chain) is shown here with its context. The antigen remains unidentified. Researchers reported that TCR beta cDNA libraries carried unique molecular identifiers. The yield from around 1 to 10 million T cells was 500,000 or so cDNA molecules in total. MiXCR, run by TCRdb on the PCR reads, gives a single entry per CDR3 protein. The data contain about 800,000 distinct CDR3 sequences, 30% of them singletons. This sample stems from a study of post-analysis software for immune sequencing data. Study information: Recorded disease courses covered relapsing-remitting, secondary progressive and progressive-relapsing multiple sclerosis. Some patients had no subtype annotation. Findings and caveats of the study: Controls' normalized Chao1 diversity significantly exceeded that of multiple sclerosis patients. Five TRBV segments, including TRBV5-6, TRBV5-1 and TRBV20-1, were more frequent in patients than controls.

The germline V gene has CDR1 LGHDT and CDR2 YNNKEL (reference sequence). V shed 4 bases and J shed 4 bases, with 14 bases lying between them. The CDR3 is 15 amino acids. Input material: blood. This receptor was taken from a girl between 10 and 17 years old with multiple sclerosis. This rearrangement joins TRBV3-1 to TRBJ2-1; either TRBD1 or TRBD2 may fit D (6 bases each). CDR3 nucleotide sequence: TGTGCCAGCAGCCCCCGAGGGGGGCTTTACAATGAGCAGTTCTTC. It translates to CASSPRGGLYNEQFF.